The clone carrying this T cell receptor (beta chain) was observed a handful of times. The sample comes from a study of cytomegalovirus exposure and HLA in healthy donors. Per the germline V gene, CDR1 is KGHSH and CDR2 is LQKENI. V dropped 0 bases and J dropped 0; count of bases not matched to a gene: 6. This CDR3 is built from 20 residues. Use of 60 Vbeta and 13 Jbeta primers characterized the PCR. Produced via immunoSEQ multiplex PCR; TCRdb's table is partial and in-frame only. The data hold roughly 120,000 clones, with about 8% observed a single time. Sequenced material: PBMCs. The sequence came from a middle-aged woman in good health and CMV-seropositive. The chain has TRBV18 and TRBJ2-1, with 15 positions matching TRBD2. The CDR3 loop is CASSPPGLAGGRSSYNEQFF. For the CDR3, the DNA is TGTGCCAGCTCACCACCGGGACTAGCGGGGGGCCGGAGCTCCTACAATGAGCAGTTCTTC.